The T cell receptor (beta chain) described here comes from a study of high-grade serous ovarian cancer treatment subgroups. Study conclusions and caveats: Bulk tumor TCR sequencing gave no spatial information.

Tumor samples were taken before definitive surgery or chemotherapy. Measured with immunoSEQ multiplex PCR; TCRdb has only the in-frame clones, and not every one. The table shows roughly 10,000 clones, with around 83% occurring only once. The CDR3 length is 17 residues. With respect to this clone: The antigen is not known.

The sample was tumor tissue. V usage is TRBV21-1 and J usage is TRBJ2-2; TRBD1 was called by the table and not checked on the DNA. TRBV21-1 corresponds to a pseudogene. The origin of this receptor is a human donor with high-grade serous ovarian cancer. CDR3 nucleotides: TGTGCCAGCAGCAAAGTTAGCGACAGGGGAGGCACCGGGGAGCTGTTTTTT. Protein: CASSKVSDRGGTGELFF.